This entry lists 15 T cell receptor beta chains sequenced from one sample in a study of blood T cell repertoires in COVID-19. Profiling relied on immunoSEQ multiplex PCR, and the TCRdb table lists in-frame clones only, not all of them. This sample yields 50,000 or so clones, of which around four fifths are seen a single time; roughly three fifths belongs to the top ten. The material sequenced was peripheral blood. The receptors derive from a man in his 70s with acute or convalescent COVID-19.

V is TRBV18 and J is TRBJ1-4, with 10 bases aligning to TRBD1. The germline V gene encodes CDR1 KGHSH and CDR2 LQKENI. V shed 8 bases and J 8 bases; nucleotides not matched to a gene: 14. The CDR3 extends over 16 amino acids. The CDR3: CASLPRAGTGEEKLFF. CDR3 sequence (DNA): TGTGCCAGCCTACCTCGGGCGGGGACAGGGGAAGAAAAACTGTTTTTT.

This chain links TRBV29-1 with TRBJ1-1; TRBD1 might be the D (5 bases). CDR3 length equals 12 residues. CDR1 and CDR2 from the germline V gene are SQVTM and ANQGSEA. V lost 3 bases and J lost 6, with 11 bases in between. CDR3 nucleotide sequence: TGCAGCGTTGACCGGGGGAGCGCTGAAGCTTTCTTT. Translated, it gives CSVDRGSAEAFF.

The V and J genes are TRBV5-1 and TRBJ1-2; D call uncertain. The CDR3 runs 14 residues. Trimming removed 3 bases at V and 4 bases at J, with 13 bases between. Per germline, CDR1 SGHRS and CDR2 YFSETQ. The CDR3 DNA sequence: TGCGCCAGCAGCTCGGGCTCGGGAGTCTATGGCTACACCTTC. It codes for CASSSGSGVYGYTF. Full variable domain (missing parts from reference TRBV5-1 and TRBJ1-2): KAGVTQTPRYLIKTRGQQVTLSCSPISGHRSVSWYQQTPGQGLQFLFEYFSETQRNKGNFPGRFSGRQFSNSRSEMNVSTLELGDSALYLCASSSGSGVYGYTFGSGTRLTVV.

The rearrangement uses TRBV5-1 and TRBJ1-1; 10 nucleotides agree with TRBD1. V dropped 6 bases and J dropped 5; count of bases not matched to a gene: 7. Germline CDR1 and CDR2: SGHRS and YFSETQ. The CDR3 has 14 residues. In DNA, the CDR3 is TGCGCCAGCACCAAGGACAGGGGGAGGACTGAAGCTTTCTTT. This sequence encodes CASTKDRGRTEAFF.

This chain uses TRBV6-6 with TRBJ2-7; 11 bases match TRBD2. Germline CDR1 is MNHNY and CDR2 is SVGAGI (reference sequence). Trimming at V came to 2 bases and at J to 3 bases, leaving 0 bases not matched to a gene. This CDR3 is 14 amino acids long. The CDR3 DNA sequence: TGTGCCAGCAGTTACACTAGCGGGAGCTACGAGCAGTACTTC. It translates to CASSYTSGSYEQYF.

The J gene is TRBJ2-2, the V gene TRBV11-2; no reliable D call. There are 14 residues in the CDR3. V was shortened by 7 bases and J by 0 bases, with 9 bases between the two germline ends. The germline CDR1 and CDR2 sequences are SGHAT and FQNNGV. For the CDR3, the DNA is TGTGCCAGCATGTTTAGAGCGAACACCGGGGAGCTGTTTTTT. This codes for CASMFRANTGELFF.

The rearrangement links TRBV11-2 to TRBJ1-6; TRBD1 agrees at 7 bases. Trimming cost V 5 bases and J 10 bases; bases outside gene matches: 23. The CDR3 contains 19 residues. CDR1 is SGHAT and CDR2 is FQNNGV in the germline V gene. The CDR3 DNA reads as TGTGCCAGCAGCCCTTACAGGGGTTCTTACTCAACCGGGGTGTCACCCCTCCACTTT. Protein: CASSPYRGSYSTGVSPLHF.

The chain links TRBV6-6 to TRBJ1-2, with D perhaps TRBD1 (6 bases). Trimming took 2 bases from V and 8 from J, leaving 15 bases between them. The CDR3 consists of 14 residues. Germline V gives CDR1 MNHNY, CDR2 SVGAGI (reference sequence). The CDR3 sequence is CASSYGGRNGGYTF. DNA for the CDR3: TGTGCCAGCAGTTACGGGGGCCGGAACGGGGGCTACACCTTC.

The chain links TRBV27 to TRBJ1-6, with D unresolved. This CDR3 has 17 amino acids. The V end lost 6 bases, the J end lost 7 bases, and 22 bases lay between the germline ends. Germline CDR1 reads MNHEY; CDR2 reads SMNVEV (reference sequence). The DNA of the CDR3 is TGTGCCAGCAGCCTAACCCCTAGATCGCGGAGGAATTCACCCCTCCACTTT. Protein product: CASSLTPRSRRNSPLHF.

The rearrangement links TRBV23-1 to TRBJ2-1, with no clear D. TRBV23-1 is noted as an ORF with a role that remains uncertain. V lost 4 bases, J lost 1 base, and 14 bases lay in between. This CDR3 is built from 16 residues. The CDR3 DNA follows: TGCGCCAGCAGTCTTTCACAGCAGTTTTCCTACAATGAGCAGTTCTTC. Protein product: CASSLSQQFSYNEQFF.

CDR3 region: CASNLKLGSYGYTF. The DNA for the CDR3 is TGTGCCAGTAATCTAAAACTAGGGTCCTATGGCTACACCTTC. The V and J genes are TRBV19 and TRBJ1-2; D gene ambiguous. V was trimmed by 7 bases and J by 4 bases, leaving 16 bases between them. This CDR3 is 14 amino acids long. Germline assignment: CDR1 LNHDA and CDR2 SQIVND (reference sequence).

The CDR3 DNA is TGCAGCGTAAAACTAGGAGGGAACACTGAAGCTTTCTTT. Translation: CSVKLGGNTEAFF. The chain has TRBV29-1 and TRBJ1-1; D is ambiguous. Germline CDR1 and CDR2: SQVTM and ANQGSEA. V lost 6 bases and J 1 base, leaving 12 bases between the germline ends. This CDR3 spans 13 amino acids.

J is TRBJ1-4 and V is TRBV6-1; D unclear. This CDR3 has 15 amino acids. Germline loops: CDR1 MNHNS, CDR2 SASEGT. The V and J ends lost 2 bases and 4 bases respectively, with 11 bases between them. CDR3 DNA: TGTGCCAGCAGTGAAACTGGAGCCTTTAATGAAAAACTGTTTTTT. It translates to CASSETGAFNEKLFF.

The V gene is TRBV10-2, the J gene TRBJ1-5, with D possibly TRBD1 on 5 matching bases. Trimming stripped 6 bases from V and 4 bases from J, with 16 bases between. The V gene's germline CDR1 is WSHSY and CDR2 SAAADI. The CDR3 contains 15 residues. CDR3 sequence reads: CASSSSGDSNQPQHF. In DNA, the CDR3 is TGCGCCAGCAGCTCTTCGGGAGACAGTAATCAGCCCCAGCATTTT.

This chain links TRBV7-9 with TRBJ2-2; 7 nucleotides line up with TRBD2. From germline, CDR1 is SEHNR and CDR2 FQNEAQ (reference sequence). The CDR3 covers 15 residues. With V trimmed by 1 base and J by 3 bases, 2 bases remained unmatched. The chain's CDR3 is CASSLDSGDTGELFF. CDR3 coding DNA: TGTGCCAGCAGCTTAGACAGCGGGGACACCGGGGAGCTGTTTTTT. Filled out from reference TRBV7-9 and TRBJ2-2, the complete variable domain reads DTGVSQNPRHKITKRGQNVTFRCDPISEHNRLYWYRQTLGQGPEFLTYFQNEAQLEKSRLLSDRFSAERPKGSFSTLEIQRTEQGDSAMYLCASSLDSGDTGELFFGEGSRLTVL.